This entry describes one TCR beta chain. The sample is drawn from a study of T cell responses to AZD1222 COVID-19 vaccine. V was pared by 4 bases and J by 1 base, with 0 bases of the junction left unmatched. CDR3 length: 14 amino acids. Germline values: CDR1 MRHNA, CDR2 SNTAGT. Clones were read by immunoSEQ multiplex PCR, and TCRdb kept only the in-frame ones, dropping some. The sample lists 150,000 to 200,000 clones, about 86% occurring once. The chain links TRBV6-4 to TRBJ2-2, with 7 bases identical to TRBD1. This receptor was identified in an adult who received the AZD1222 COVID-19 vaccine. Specimen: peripheral blood, collected 28 days after the second AZD1222 dose. CDR3 loop: CASSGQGNTGELFF. For the CDR3, the DNA is TGTGCCAGCAGTGGACAGGGGAACACCGGGGAGCTGTTTTTT.